This T cell receptor (beta chain) derives from a study of Ad26.COV2.S vaccination and SARS-CoV-2 variants (dated by TCRdb to the early 2020s). General notes on the study: Vaccine-arm donors were drawn from COV1001, a multicentre, randomized, double-blind, placebo-controlled phase I-IIa trial of Ad26.COV2.S in healthy adults. Throughout the experiments and outcome assessment, investigators stayed blinded to trial group allocation. Trial participants were randomized into five groups of five: low-dose or high-dose Ad26.COV2.S given once or twice, or placebo on both occasions. The TCR-sequenced set comprised about 32 samples: approximately 20 Ad26.COV2.S vaccine recipients, 5 placebo recipients and 8 SARS-CoV-2 convalescent individuals. TCRbeta repertoire sequencing served as the tool for gauging how specific and how broad the SARS-CoV-2-reactive T cell receptors were following Ad26.COV2.S vaccination. Dosing of Ad26.COV2.S was intramuscular, at either 5x10^10 or 1x10^11 viral particles, delivered as one shot or as two shots spaced 56 days apart.

The treatment or condition label of this sample denotes: roughly 20 received Ad26.COV2.S at low or high dose, single or two shots; roughly five received placebo; per-sample allocation not given. Repertoires of vaccine and placebo recipients were sequenced from samples taken on day 63 after the first injection. Cohort 1b enrolled around 24 adults aged 18-55 years at a single site in Boston, USA, between 29 July and 7 August 2020. Ad26.COV2.S was a replication-incompetent adenovirus type 26 vector expressing a prefusion-stabilized SARS-CoV-2 spike protein from the original Wuhan strain. The paper's findings and limits, for the study overall: Substantial breadth of spike-specific CD8+ and CD4+ T cell responses was reported after vaccination. According to the authors, total T cell responses may have been underestimated by the TCR breadth and depth analyses. Compared with placebo recipients, Ad26.COV2.S recipients showed higher spike-specific TCR breadth (P = 0.0014). Comparable non-spike TCR breadth was observed between vaccine and placebo recipients, consistent with only spike being contained in the vaccine. The study lacked the statistical power to compare responses across vaccine doses or regimens.

This clone has just a few counts. Its antigen has not been determined. No much larger clonotype is one base removed from it; base qualities were not supplied. TCRbeta CDR3 regions were sequenced with the immunoSEQ Assay. After extraction, genomic DNA underwent amplification by bias-controlled multiplex PCR, followed by high-throughput sequencing. On the authors' methods: To quantify the absolute abundance of every unique TCRbeta CDR3 region, sequences were collapsed and filtered. T cell fraction was estimated by normalizing TCRbeta template counts to usable DNA, with usable DNA measured through amplification of reference genes found in all nucleated cells. Repertoire TCRs were annotated as SARS-CoV-2-specific by exact matching of V gene, CDR3 amino acid sequence and J gene to a known reactive TCR set. The reference SARS-CoV-2 TCR set was obtained from MIRA and was filtered for enrichment in COVID-19-positive ImmuneCODE repertoires, whereby public or cross-reactive TCRs were removed. Using the MIRA antigens, annotated TCRs were further analysed by specific ORF or by position within an ORF. Depth was the summed frequency of annotated unique rearrangements, while breadth was defined as annotated unique rearrangements over total unique productive rearrangements. Group comparisons of TCR breadth used two-sided Wilcoxon rank-sum tests. TCRdb limited this immuneACCESS table to in-frame rearrangements with V and J called. A share of clones is missing; checked studies link under half to unresolved V genes, and the rest is unexplained. V, J and clone size are those of that table, while D and trimming were read from the DNA. Counted in this sample were around 340,000 clones; approximately 86% of them appeared once. The ten biggest clones cover around 11% of the sample.

The cysteine opens and the phenylalanine closes a CDR3 of 17 amino acids. Here the CDR3 DNA is all that survives: 51 bases in frame from base 1. From a lookup of the germline V gene, CDR1 and CDR2 are SGHNT and YENEEA. The germline ends are 19 bases apart after V is trimmed by 7 bases and J by 0 bases. The receptor comes from a person between 18 and 65 years old who received the Ad26.COV2.S COVID-19 vaccine or a placebo. The sample was peripheral blood, taken in a trial of Ad26.COV2.S vaccine versus placebo. The chain couples TRBV11-3 to TRBJ1-3, with a tentative D gene TRBD1 over 5 matching bases. The bases read TGTGCCAGCACCTCTCCGAGGACACCGGTCTCTGGAAACACCATATATTTT. Translation gives CASTSPRTPVSGNTIYF.